This TCR beta chain comes out of a study of blood T cell repertoires in COVID-19. As for the study in general: Samples of COVID-19 (acute and convalescent) were obtained from the United States, Italy and Spain. PBMCs, B-cell-depleted T cells, or T cells provided the cDNA or gDNA that made up the material.

Authors' methods: Amplifying reference gene primers gave estimates of nucleated cell counts. The repertoire was sequenced with immunoSEQ multiplex PCR; TCRdb's copy has only in-frame clones and lacks some. D and trimming come from the DNA, and the V and J calls and clone size come from that table. The table shows more than 75,000 clones, with 87% occurring only once. Germline CDR1 reads LNHDA; CDR2 reads SQIVND (reference sequence). CDR3 length: 15 residues. Trimming removed 6 bases from V and 0 bases from J, with 13 bases in between. Sequenced sample: peripheral blood. This chain joins TRBV19 and TRBJ2-3; D possibly corresponds to TRBD1 (5 bases). The sequence was collected from a man aged 25-45 years with acute or convalescent COVID-19. CDR3 loop: CASSELGVSTDTQYF. For the CDR3, the DNA is TGTGCCAGTAGCGAATTAGGGGTCAGCACAGATACGCAGTATTTT.